This T cell receptor beta chain was observed in a study of OX40 agonist ivuxolimab in advanced cancers. V lost 1 base to trimming and J lost 3 bases; unmatched junction nucleotides: 5. The CDR3 spans 17 residues. CDR1 and CDR2 (germline): LNHDA, SQIVND (reference sequence). Sequencing used immunoSEQ multiplex PCR; TCRdb keeps in-frame clones, though not all of them. Of 72,000 or so clones in the sample, about nine tenths are singletons; the top ten hold approximately 1.3%. The source was CD4+ or CD8+ T cells sorted from blood, collected in a trial of the OX40 agonist ivuxolimab. V usage is TRBV19 and J usage is TRBJ2-1, with 11 positions matching TRBD2. The clonotype comes from an adult with an advanced solid tumor such as melanoma, head and neck, liver or kidney cancer. CDR3 sequence: CASSIVTGTSGYNEQFF. Here the CDR3 DNA reads TGTGCCAGTAGTATAGTTACCGGGACTAGCGGCTACAATGAGCAGTTCTTC.